The text below deals with one T cell receptor beta chain. TCRdb's table, derived via immunoSEQ multiplex PCR, lists solely in-frame clones and lacks some. Of around 75,000 clones in the sample, 94% were seen once. The data derive from a study of T cell changes during pregnancy in multiple sclerosis. The CDR3 is 14 amino acids. Germline V CDR1 and CDR2: SGHDN, FVKESK. The germline V and J ends were trimmed by 0 bases and 4 bases, with 9 bases remaining between them. The chain joins TRBV14 to TRBJ2-5; possible D gene TRBD2, 6 bases. The clonotype comes from a female donor with multiple sclerosis, enrolled in a pregnancy study. The sequencing here drew on CD4+ T cells from peripheral blood mononuclear cells, taken after pregnancy. The CDR3 DNA reads TGTGCCAGCAGCCAAGATATGGGAGGAGAGACCCAGTACTTC. Translating gives CASSQDMGGETQYF.